This T cell receptor (beta chain) was found in a study of blood T cell repertoires in COVID-19. Germline CDR1 reads KGHDR; CDR2 reads SFDVKD. The CDR3 has 13 residues. Profiling relied on immunoSEQ multiplex PCR, and the TCRdb table lists in-frame clones only, not all of them. The profile covers about 250,000 clones, with about nine tenths appearing a single time and 15% to 17% taken by the ten largest. A word on this clone: One end of the junction does not line up with germline, which may come from a read error.

Sequencing input: PBMCs or T cells enriched from blood (not recorded which). The V gene is TRBV24-1, the J gene TRBJ2-7; tentatively, D is TRBD2 (5 bases). This receptor was identified in a man aged 18 to 29 who had recovered from COVID-19. In DNA form, the CDR3 reads TGTGCCACCAGTGAGGCCTTCAAAGAGCGGCGCCACTTC. As protein: CATSEAFKERRHF.